A single sample gave rise to the 17 T cell receptor beta chains below, sequenced in a study of blood T cells in healthy people across ages. With a J-beta primer mix and a sample-barcoded 5' primer, a second PCR ran roughly 6 to 12 cycles. TCRdb itself ran the 5' RACE reads through MiXCR, one entry per CDR3 protein. The table has around 870,000 distinct CDR3 sequences, 29% seen once. Sequenced input: blood. The source is a woman older than 75 in good health.

A word on this clonotype: This may arise from a read error, as a much more abundant clone is one base away. This rearrangement joins TRBV2 to TRBJ2-1, with 8 positions matching TRBD1. After removal of 4 bases from V and 10 bases from J, the junction contained 6 bases not matched to a gene. Germline CDR1 SNHLY, CDR2 FYNNEI. The CDR3 sequence is 13 residues long. The CDR3 is CASSGTGSHEQFF. Written as DNA, the CDR3 is TGTGCCAGCAGTGGGACAGGGTCCCACGAGCAGTTCTTC.

This clonotype came up many times. CDR3 sequence reads: CASSSPGRRGEQYF. The CDR3 DNA reads as TGTGCCAGCAGCTCGCCGGGACGGCGGGGCGAGCAGTACTTC. This chain joins TRBV7-2 and TRBJ2-7; TRBD2 might be the D (6 bases). This CDR3 is built from 14 residues. The V gene's germline CDR1 is SGHTA and CDR2 FQGNSA. Between the trimmed V and J ends, which lost 4 bases and 6 bases, there was a span of 16 bases.

Comment on this clonotype: One base away lies a much larger clone, so this may be a sequencing read error. The rearrangement links TRBV11-2 to TRBJ2-1, with TRBD2 identical over 11 bases. Germline loops: CDR1 SGHAT, CDR2 FQNNGV. The CDR3 loop spans 15 amino acids. The CDR3 loop is CASSLVSGGESERFF. The CDR3 DNA sequence: TGTGCCAGCAGCTTAGTTAGCGGGGGGGAAAGCGAGCGGTTCTTC. Combining the CDR3 with reference TRBV11-2 and TRBJ2-1 gives the whole variable domain EAGVAQSPRYKIIEKRQSVAFWCNPISGHATLYWYQQILGQGPKLLIQFQNNGVVDDSQLPKDRFSAERLKGVDSTLKIQPAKLEDSAVYLCASSLVSGGESERFFGPGTRLTVL.

This clonotype has ten or more counts. The J gene is TRBJ2-1, the V gene TRBV6-5; the match to TRBD1 covers 8 bases. CDR3 size: 13 residues. The germline V gene has CDR1 MNHEY and CDR2 SVGAGI. The trim removed 5 bases at V and 9 bases at J, leaving 6 bases unmatched. The CDR3 region has the DNA TGTGCCAGCAGTAGGACAGGGTGGGGTGAGCAGTTCTTC. Translated: CASSRTGWGEQFF.

This clonotype was seen at least ten times. This sequence joins TRBV6-6 and TRBJ1-1; D possibly corresponds to TRBD1 (5 bases). This CDR3 is built from 15 residues. V was pared by 7 bases and J by 0 bases, with 15 bases between. Germline lookup yields CDR1 MNHNY and CDR2 SVGAGI (reference sequence). The CDR3 DNA sequence: TGTGCCAGCACCAGAGGCGGGGGGATGAACACTGAAGCTTTCTTT. The encoded protein is CASTRGGGMNTEAFF.

About this clonotype: A read error may explain this, as a much larger clone is one base away. The V gene is TRBV3-1, the J gene TRBJ2-1; the match to TRBD1 covers 7 bases. Losses at the gene ends were 4 bases for V and 6 bases for J; bases not matched to a gene: 6. Germline V lookup: CDR1 LGHDT, CDR2 YNNKEL (reference sequence). CDR3 length equals 14 residues. In DNA form, the CDR3 reads TGTGCCAGCAGCCGATTAAACAGGGGCAATGAGCAGTTCTTC. Translated: CASSRLNRGNEQFF.

As to this clonotype: One junction end does not reproduce the germline sequence, and a read error may be involved. V and J are TRBV5-1 and TRBJ1-3; TRBD1 is a possible D gene (5 bases). CDR1 is SGHRS and CDR2 is YFSETQ in the germline V gene. The CDR3 extends over 15 amino acids. The CDR3 coding sequence is TGCGCCAGCACCTTGCGGGGGACCCCTGGAAACACCATATATTTT. Translated, it gives CASTLRGTPGNTIYF.

The sample holds a few counts of this clonotype. CDR3 residues: CATSEPHGQNYGYTF. The CDR3 DNA reads TGTGCCACCAGTGAACCCCACGGACAGAACTATGGCTACACCTTC. This chain uses TRBV24-1 with TRBJ1-2; weak D call: TRBD1 (6 bases). This CDR3 spans 15 amino acids. Germline CDR1 is KGHDR and CDR2 is SFDVKD. V lost 4 bases and J 2 bases, leaving 13 bases between the germline ends.

This clonotype was seen more than once but under ten times. The chain uses TRBV12-3 or TRBV12-4 and TRBJ2-5; the D is unclear. The CDR3 contains 12 residues. V was cut by 2 bases and J by 6 bases, with 7 bases left in between. CDR3 amino acids: CASSLKRQTQYF. CDR3 coding DNA: TGTGCCAGCAGTTTAAAGAGGCAGACCCAGTACTTC.

CDR3 in DNA: TGCAGCGTCCCCAAAAGGGCTACAGGGGGCACTGAAGCTTTCTTT. This gives the protein CSVPKRATGGTEAFF. V gene TRBV29-1 combines with J gene TRBJ1-1, with 8 positions matching TRBD1. V lost 6 bases and J lost 4; bases outside the gene matches: 13. This CDR3 has 15 residues. CDR1 is SQVTM and CDR2 is ANQGSEA in the germline V gene.

The chain couples TRBV11-3 to TRBJ2-5; 8 positions match TRBD1. Germline lookup yields CDR1 SGHNT and CDR2 YENEEA. The CDR3 loop spans 15 amino acids. V shed 4 bases and J 5 bases; nucleotides not matched to a gene: 9. In nucleotides, the CDR3 is TGTGCCAGCAGCTCCGGGAGACAGGGGCGGGAGACCCAGTACTTC. It translates to CASSSGRQGRETQYF. Full variable domain (remainder filled in from reference TRBV11-3 and TRBJ2-5): EAGVVQSPRYKIIEKKQPVAFWCNPISGHNTLYWYLQNLGQGPELLIRYENEEAVDDSQLPKDRFSAERLKGVDSTLKIQPAELGDSAVYLCASSSGRQGRETQYFGPGTRLLVL.

This clonotype was detected many times. The CDR3 loop is CATSSGTGAAYEQYF. The CDR3 nucleotides are TGTGCCACCAGTTCCGGGACAGGGGCCGCCTACGAGCAGTACTTC. This sequence joins TRBV24-1 and TRBJ2-7; 10 positions agree with TRBD1. Germline loops: CDR1 KGHDR, CDR2 SFDVKD. J lost 2 bases, V lost 6 bases, and 6 bases had no gene match. The CDR3 contains 15 residues.

In its sample, this clonotype was seen many times. This chain connects TRBV24-1 to TRBJ2-3; the D gene is possibly TRBD2 (6 bases). Trimming stripped 0 bases from V and 5 bases from J, with 14 bases between. This CDR3 has 16 residues. The germline gives CDR1 KGHDR, CDR2 SFDVKD. The CDR3 bases are TGTGCCACCAGTGATTTGGGGTTTTCGGGAGTAGATACGCAGTATTTT. Its protein product is CATSDLGFSGVDTQYF.

Ten or more counts support this clonotype. DNA for the CDR3: TGTGCCAGCAGCCCGGTGGGTAGCGGCCCGACAGAGGAGACCCAGTACTTC. Protein sequence: CASSPVGSGPTEETQYF. The chain links TRBV5-6 to TRBJ2-5; possibly TRBD2 for D (6 bases). Trimming shortened V by 4 bases and J by 5 bases, and 24 bases separated the two germline ends. Germline V gene sequence: CDR1 SGHDT, CDR2 YYEEEE. The CDR3 extends over 17 amino acids.

The gene calls are TRBV4-1 and TRBJ2-3; no clear D gene. The CDR3 is made up of 16 amino acids. CDR1 and CDR2 from the germline V gene are MGHRA and YSYEKL. Trimming took off 0 bases at V and 0 bases at J, with 10 bases between the two ends. CDR3 nucleotides: TGCGCCAGCAGCCAAGATTGGAGCCCAAGCACAGATACGCAGTATTTT. Translated, it gives CASSQDWSPSTDTQYF.

The chain recombines TRBV10-3 with TRBJ1-2; D remains unclear. The CDR3 has 12 residues. Trimming removed 5 bases at V and 1 base at J, with 5 bases between. Germline values: CDR1 ENHRY, CDR2 SYGVKD. CDR3 DNA: TGTGCCATCAGTTCGGATAACTATGGCTACACCTTC. Translated: CAISSDNYGYTF.

CDR3 DNA sequence: TGTGCCAGCAGACCCCCGGGAGGAGCGGTAACTAATGAAAAACTGTTTTTT. Amino acid sequence: CASRPPGGAVTNEKLFF. This chain uses TRBV6-1 with TRBJ1-4; no reliable D call. The V end was cut by 6 bases, the J end by 1 base, with 18 bases between. From germline, CDR1 is MNHNS and CDR2 SASEGT. CDR3 length: 17 residues.